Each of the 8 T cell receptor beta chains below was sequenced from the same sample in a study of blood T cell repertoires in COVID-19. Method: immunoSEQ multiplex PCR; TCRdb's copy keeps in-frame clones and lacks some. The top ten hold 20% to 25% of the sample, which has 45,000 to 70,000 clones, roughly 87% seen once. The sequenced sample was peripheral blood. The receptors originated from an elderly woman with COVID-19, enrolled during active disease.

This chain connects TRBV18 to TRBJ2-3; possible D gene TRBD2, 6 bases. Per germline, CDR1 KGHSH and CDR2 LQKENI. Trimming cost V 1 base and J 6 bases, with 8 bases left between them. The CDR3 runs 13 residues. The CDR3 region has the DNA TGTGCCAGCTCACCACGGGACTTGGATACGCAGTATTTT. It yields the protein CASSPRDLDTQYF.

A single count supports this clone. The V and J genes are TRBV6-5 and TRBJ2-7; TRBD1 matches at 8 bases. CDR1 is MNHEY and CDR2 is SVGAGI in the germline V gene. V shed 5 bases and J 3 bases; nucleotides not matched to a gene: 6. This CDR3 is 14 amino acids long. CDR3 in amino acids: CASSLWTGLYEQYF. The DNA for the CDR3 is TGTGCCAGCAGTCTGTGGACAGGGCTCTACGAGCAGTACTTC.

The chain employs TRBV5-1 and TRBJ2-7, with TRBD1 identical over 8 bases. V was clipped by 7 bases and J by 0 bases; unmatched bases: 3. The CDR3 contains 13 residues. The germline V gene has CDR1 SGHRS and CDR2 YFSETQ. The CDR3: CASQTGASYEQYF. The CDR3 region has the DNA TGCGCCAGCCAGACAGGGGCCTCCTACGAGCAGTACTTC.

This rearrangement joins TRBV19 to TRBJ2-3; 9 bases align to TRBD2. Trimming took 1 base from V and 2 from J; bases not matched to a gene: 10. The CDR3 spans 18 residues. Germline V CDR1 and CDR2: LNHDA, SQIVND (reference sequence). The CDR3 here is CASSIVTPSGITTDTQYF. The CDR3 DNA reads TGTGCCAGTAGTATAGTAACTCCTAGCGGGATTACCACAGATACGCAGTATTTT.

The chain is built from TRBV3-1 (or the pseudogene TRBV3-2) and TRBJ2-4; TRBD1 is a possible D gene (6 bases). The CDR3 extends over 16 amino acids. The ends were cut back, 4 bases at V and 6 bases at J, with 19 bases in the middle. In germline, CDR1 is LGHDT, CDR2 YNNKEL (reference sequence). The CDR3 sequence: CASSLGPGTSLNIQYF. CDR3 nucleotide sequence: TGTGCCAGCAGCCTTGGACCCGGGACAAGCCTAAACATTCAGTACTTC.

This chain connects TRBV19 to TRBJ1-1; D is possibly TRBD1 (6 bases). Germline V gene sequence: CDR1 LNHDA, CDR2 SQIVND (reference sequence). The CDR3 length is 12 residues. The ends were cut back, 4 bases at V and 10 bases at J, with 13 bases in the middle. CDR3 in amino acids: CASSRQQGLAFF. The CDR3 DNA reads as TGTGCCAGTAGTAGACAACAGGGTTTAGCTTTCTTT.

The CDR3 sequence is CASKLDNPTGQPQHF. CDR3 bases: TGTGCCAGCAAGCTGGACAACCCTACTGGTCAGCCCCAGCATTTT. The chain recombines TRBV2 with TRBJ1-5; possibly TRBD1 for D (5 bases). CDR1 and CDR2 from the germline V gene are SNHLY and FYNNEI. V lost 7 bases and J lost 6, with 19 bases in between. The CDR3 runs 15 residues.

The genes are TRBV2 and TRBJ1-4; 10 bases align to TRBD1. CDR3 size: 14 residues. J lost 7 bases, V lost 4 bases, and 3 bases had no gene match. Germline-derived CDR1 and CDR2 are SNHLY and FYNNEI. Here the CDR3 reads CASSGQGAREKLFF. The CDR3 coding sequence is TGTGCCAGCAGTGGACAGGGGGCGCGTGAAAAACTGTTTTTT.